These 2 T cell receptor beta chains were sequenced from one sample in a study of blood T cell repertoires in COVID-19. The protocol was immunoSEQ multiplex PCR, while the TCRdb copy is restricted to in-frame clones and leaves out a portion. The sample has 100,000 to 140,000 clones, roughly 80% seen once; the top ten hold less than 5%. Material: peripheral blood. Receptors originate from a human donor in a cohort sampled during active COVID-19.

Here the CDR3 reads CASSQAPVTNTDTQYF. In DNA form, the CDR3 reads TGCGCCAGCAGCCAAGCCCCAGTGACAAACACAGATACGCAGTATTTT. The chain combines TRBV4-3 with TRBJ2-3; D remains unclear. The CDR3 sequence is 16 residues long. Trimming pared 1 base from V and 2 bases from J, leaving 13 bases between. Germline V lookup: CDR1 LGHNA, CDR2 YSLEER.

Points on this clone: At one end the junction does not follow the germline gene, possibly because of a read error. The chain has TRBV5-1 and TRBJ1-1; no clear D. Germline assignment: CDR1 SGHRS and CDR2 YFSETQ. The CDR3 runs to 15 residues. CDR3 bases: TGCGCCAGCACCTTGCTTAGCCTGCAGAACACTGAAGCTTTCTTT. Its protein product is CASTLLSLQNTEAFF.